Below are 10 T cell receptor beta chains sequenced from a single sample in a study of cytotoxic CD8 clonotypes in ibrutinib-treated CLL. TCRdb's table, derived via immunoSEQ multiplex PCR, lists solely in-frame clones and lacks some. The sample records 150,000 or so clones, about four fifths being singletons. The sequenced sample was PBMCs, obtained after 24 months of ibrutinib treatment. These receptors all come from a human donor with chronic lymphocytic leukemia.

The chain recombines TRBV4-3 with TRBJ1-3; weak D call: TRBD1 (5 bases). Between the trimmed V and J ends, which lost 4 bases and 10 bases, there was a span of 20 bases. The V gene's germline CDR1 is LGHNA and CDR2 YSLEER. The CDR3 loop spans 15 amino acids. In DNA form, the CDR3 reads TGCGCCAGCAGCCGGGCAGGACGGGGGAAAAGGACCATATATTTT. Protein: CASSRAGRGKRTIYF.

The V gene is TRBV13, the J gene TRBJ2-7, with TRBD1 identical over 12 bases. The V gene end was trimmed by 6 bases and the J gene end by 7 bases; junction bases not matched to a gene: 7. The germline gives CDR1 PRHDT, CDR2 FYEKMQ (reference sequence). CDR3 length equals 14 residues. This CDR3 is CASSLGQGASEQYF. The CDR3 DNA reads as TGTGCCAGCAGTTTGGGACAGGGGGCCTCTGAGCAGTACTTC.

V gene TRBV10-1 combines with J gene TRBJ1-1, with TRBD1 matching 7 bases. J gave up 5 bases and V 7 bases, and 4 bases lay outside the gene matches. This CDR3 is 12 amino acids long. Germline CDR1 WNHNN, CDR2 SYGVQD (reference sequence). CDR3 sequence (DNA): TGCGCCAGCATGACAGGGTGGACTGAAGCTTTCTTT. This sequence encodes CASMTGWTEAFF.

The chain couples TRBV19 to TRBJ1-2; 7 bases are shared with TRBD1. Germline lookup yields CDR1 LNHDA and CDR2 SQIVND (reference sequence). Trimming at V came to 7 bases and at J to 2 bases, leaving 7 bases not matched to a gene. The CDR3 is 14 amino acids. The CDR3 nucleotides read TGTGCCAGTAAGGGGACAGATTTCAACTATGGCTACACCTTC. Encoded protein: CASKGTDFNYGYTF.

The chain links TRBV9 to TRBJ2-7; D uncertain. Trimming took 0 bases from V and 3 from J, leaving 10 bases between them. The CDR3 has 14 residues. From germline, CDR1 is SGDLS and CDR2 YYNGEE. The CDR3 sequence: CASSVAPGDYEQYF. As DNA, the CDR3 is TGTGCCAGCAGCGTAGCTCCAGGCGACTACGAGCAGTACTTC.

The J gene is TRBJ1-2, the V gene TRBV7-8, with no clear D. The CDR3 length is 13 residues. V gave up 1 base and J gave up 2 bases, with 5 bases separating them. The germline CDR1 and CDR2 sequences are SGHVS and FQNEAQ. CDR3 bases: TGTGCCAGCAGCTTAGTTGGGAACTATGGCTACACCTTC. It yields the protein CASSLVGNYGYTF.

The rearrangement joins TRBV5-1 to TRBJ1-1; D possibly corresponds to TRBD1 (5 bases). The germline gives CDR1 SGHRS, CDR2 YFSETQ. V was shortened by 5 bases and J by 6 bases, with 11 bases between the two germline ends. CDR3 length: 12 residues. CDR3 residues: CASSFAGPEAFF. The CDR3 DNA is TGCGCCAGCAGTTTCGCAGGGCCTGAAGCTTTCTTT.

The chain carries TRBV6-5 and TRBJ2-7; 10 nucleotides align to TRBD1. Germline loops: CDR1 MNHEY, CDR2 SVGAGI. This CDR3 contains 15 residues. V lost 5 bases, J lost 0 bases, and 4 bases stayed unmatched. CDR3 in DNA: TGTGCCAGCAGTCGGGACAGGGGTGACTCCTACGAGCAGTACTTC. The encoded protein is CASSRDRGDSYEQYF.

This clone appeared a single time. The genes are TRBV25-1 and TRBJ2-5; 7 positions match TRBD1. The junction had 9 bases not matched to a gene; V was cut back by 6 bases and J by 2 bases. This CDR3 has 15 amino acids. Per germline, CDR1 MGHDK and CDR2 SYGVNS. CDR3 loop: CASRSTGVIQETQYF. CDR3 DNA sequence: TGTGCCAGCAGATCCACAGGGGTGATACAAGAGACCCAGTACTTC. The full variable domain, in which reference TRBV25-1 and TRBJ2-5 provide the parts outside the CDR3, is EADIYQTPRYLVIGTGKKITLECSQTMGHDKMYWYQQDPGMELHLIHYSYGVNSTEKGDLSSESTVSRIRTEHFPLTLESARPSHTSQYLCASRSTGVIQETQYFGPGTRLLVL.

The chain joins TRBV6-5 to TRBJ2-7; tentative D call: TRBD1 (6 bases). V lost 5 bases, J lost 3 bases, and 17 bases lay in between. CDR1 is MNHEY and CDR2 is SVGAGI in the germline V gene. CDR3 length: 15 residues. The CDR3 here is CASSKTGQPNYEQYF. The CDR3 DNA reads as TGTGCCAGCAGTAAGACAGGACAACCTAACTACGAGCAGTACTTC.